This T cell receptor (beta chain) emerged from a study of a mutant IDH1 vaccine in newly diagnosed glioma. The time point was: week 5, during vaccination. Topical imiquimod was applied with each vaccine dose, which held 300 ug of mutant IDH1 20-mer peptide. Per germline, CDR1 SGHTA and CDR2 FQGNSA. Between the trimmed V and J ends, which lost 5 bases and 2 bases, there was a span of 25 bases. The CDR3 loop spans 18 amino acids. This table comes from immunoSEQ multiplex PCR, and its TCRdb copy is limited to in-frame clones, with some not included. The sample consists of 35,000 to 45,000 clones, 91% of them appearing once. About this clone: Its antigen is undetermined.

Sequenced here: PBMCs, sampled from a glioma patient whose treatment included an IDH1 peptide vaccine. The TCR comes from a man in his fifties with glioma. This chain joins TRBV7-2 and TRBJ2-7; D is tentatively TRBD1 or TRBD2 (5 bases each). CDR3 sequence (DNA): TGTGCCAGCAGCCGCGTGAGGGGACCGGGGAGACTCCCCTACGAGCAGTACTTC. Translation: CASSRVRGPGRLPYEQYF. The variable domain in full, completed from reference TRBV7-2 and TRBJ2-7, reads GAGVSQSPSNKVTEKGKDVELRCDPISGHTALYWYRQSLGQGLEFLIYFQGNSAPDKSGLPSDRFSAERTGGSVSTLTIQRTQQEDSAVYLCASSRVRGPGRLPYEQYFGPGTRLTVT.